These T cell receptor beta chains were read from a single sample in a study of cytomegalovirus exposure and HLA in healthy donors. Generated by immunoSEQ multiplex PCR, the TCRdb table keeps only in-frame clones and is missing some. The data contain tens of thousands of clones, less than 80% of them singletons. Sequenced input: PBMCs. The receptors stem from a woman aged 40 to 50 in good health and CMV-seronegative. Each CDR3 is given with its conserved first and last residue. A D gene is named only where the DNA matches it firmly. Part of the rows lack a size; the others show once, few, many or a class for expanded clones.

v_gene	d_gene	j_gene	abundance	CDR3nt	CDR3aa
TRBV27	TRBD1	TRBJ1-1	NA	TGTGCCAGCAGTTTATTCAGGGGGCGGACTGAAGCTTTCTTT	CASSLFRGRTEAFF
TRBV7-9	TRBD2	TRBJ2-1	NA	TGTGCCAGCAGCTTTCCCCTAGCGGGAGGTCGGAATGAGCAGTTCTTC	CASSFPLAGGRNEQFF
TRBV2	TRBD1	TRBJ1-5	NA	TGTGCCAGCCGCAGGGGGGAAAATAGCAATCAGCCCCAGCATTTT	CASRRGENSNQPQHF
TRBV9	NA	TRBJ2-2	NA	TGTGCCAGCAGCGTAGGGGGCGCCGGGGAGCTGTTTTTT	CASSVGGAGELFF
TRBV6-1	NA	TRBJ2-7	NA	TGTGCCAGCATGTTGAGGGGGGGCGAGCAGTACTTC	CASMLRGGEQYF
TRBV5-1	NA	TRBJ2-7	NA	TGCGCCAGCAGCTTAGCACAGGGAAACTACGAGCAGTACTTC	CASSLAQGNYEQYF
TRBV19	NA	TRBJ1-2	NA	TGTGCCAGTAGTCCAACAGGGAACTATGGCTACACCTTC	CASSPTGNYGYTF
TRBV15	NA	TRBJ1-5	NA	TGTGCCACCAGTGCGGTCGGGGGTGCTCAGCCCCAGCATTTT	CATSAVGGAQPQHF
TRBV14	NA	TRBJ1-3	NA	TGTGCCAGCAGCCAAGGAGCTAACTCTGGAAACACCATATATTTT	CASSQGANSGNTIYF
TRBV6-5	TRBD1	TRBJ1-2	NA	TGTGCCAGCAGTTATTCCGCCGGGACAGGGGTGCAAGGCTACACCTTC	CASSYSAGTGVQGYTF
TRBV5-1	NA	TRBJ1-1	NA	TGCGCCAGCAGCTTGGAAGGAGGCACCCGGAGGACTGAAGCTTTCTTT	CASSLEGGTRRTEAFF
TRBV5-1	NA	TRBJ2-2	NA	TGCGCCAGCATCAAGACACCGAACACCGGGGAGCTGTTTTTT	CASIKTPNTGELFF
TRBV2	NA	TRBJ2-7	few	TGTGCCAGCAAGAGTCAACAGGTCTCCTACGAGCAGTACTTC	CASKSQQVSYEQYF
TRBV28	NA	TRBJ2-1	NA	TGTGCCAGCAGTACTCGTGGGGGGGCGAAAAATCGGTTCTTC	CASSTRGGAKNRFF
TRBV7-2	TRBD1	TRBJ2-7	NA	TGTGCCAGCAGCTTGCAAGTGACAGGGGGGTACGAGCAGTACTTC	CASSLQVTGGYEQYF
TRBV18	NA	TRBJ1-4	NA	TGTGCCAGCTCACCGCCACAGGACCGAAAACTGTTTTTT	CASSPPQDRKLFF
TRBV27	NA	TRBJ2-7	NA	TGTGCCAGCAGTTTATCGTTAGTCGACTACGAGCAGTACTTC	CASSLSLVDYEQYF
TRBV18	NA	TRBJ2-7	once	TGTGCCAGCTCGTCTTTTTTGGGACTGATGAGCTCCTACGAGCAGTACTTC	CASSSFLGLMSSYEQYF
TRBV7-9	NA	TRBJ2-3	few	TGTTCCAGCAGCAACGACAGGACGCTTCGCGCAGATACGCAGTATTTT	CSSSNDRTLRADTQYF
TRBV6-5	TRBD1	TRBJ1-6	NA	TGTGCCAGCAGCAAAACGGGACAGGGACTCCCACCCCTCCACTTT	CASSKTGQGLPPLHF
TRBV7-3	NA	TRBJ1-1	NA	TGTGCCAGCAGCTTAAGACCTATCGGACAGACTGTCACTGAAGCTTTCTTT	CASSLRPIGQTVTEAFF
TRBV7-3	NA	TRBJ2-7	NA	TGTGCCAGCAGCTTAATAGGAGACAGGTCCTACGAGCAGTACTTC	CASSLIGDRSYEQYF
TRBV7-2	NA	TRBJ2-7	NA	TGTGCCAGCAGCTTAGTGACATCCGACTACTACGAGCAGTACTTC	CASSLVTSDYYEQYF
TRBV19	NA	TRBJ1-2	NA	TGTGCCAGCTCCTCGGCACAGGGCATGGGCTATGGCTACACCTTC	CASSSAQGMGYGYTF
TRBV11-1	TRBD1	TRBJ2-2	NA	TGTGCCAGCAGCCCGGGACAGATGATCGGGGAGCTGTTTTTT	CASSPGQMIGELFF
TRBV5-1	TRBD1	TRBJ2-7	NA	TGCGCCAGCAGCTCGGGACAGGGGTACGAGCAGTACTTC	CASSSGQGYEQYF
TRBV27	TRBD1	TRBJ1-1	NA	TGTGCCAGCAGGGGACAGGGCCATAAGGACACTGAAGCTTTCTTT	CASRGQGHKDTEAFF
TRBV5-1	TRBD1	TRBJ1-6	few	TGCGCCACCAAGACAGGGGATAATTCACCCCTCCACTTT	CATKTGDNSPLHF
TRBV27	NA	TRBJ1-5	NA	TGTGCCAGCAGCAGAACCGGGAACCTTAATCAGCCCCAGCATTTT	CASSRTGNLNQPQHF
TRBV7-6	TRBD1	TRBJ1-1	NA	TGTGCCAGCAGCTTAAGGCCTATAACAGGGGGCAAGGAGAACACTGAAGCTTTCTTT	CASSLRPITGGKENTEAFF
TRBV9	TRBD1	TRBJ1-5	NA	TGTGCCAGCAGCGTAGGGACAGGGAGTCAGCCCCAGCATTTT	CASSVGTGSQPQHF
TRBV29-1	TRBD1	TRBJ1-2	NA	TGCAGCGTTGAAATGAGGGGACAGGCCTATGGCTACACCTTC	CSVEMRGQAYGYTF
TRBV19	TRBD2	TRBJ2-5	NA	TGTGCCAGTAGGCCGGGGGGGGACTCCCAAGAGACCCAGTACTTC	CASRPGGDSQETQYF
TRBV29-1	TRBD1	TRBJ2-3	NA	TGCAGCGGTATGGGGACAGGGACGGCCGATACGCAGTATTTT	CSGMGTGTADTQYF
TRBV14	NA	TRBJ2-3	NA	TGTGCCAGCAGCCAAGAGGTCCCAGTTACGCAGTATTTT	CASSQEVPVTQYF
TRBV4-2	NA	TRBJ1-3	NA	TGTGCCAGCAGCTTAAACCCAGGGGGAAACACCATATATTTT	CASSLNPGGNTIYF
TRBV4-2	NA	TRBJ2-2	NA	TGTGCCAGCAGCCAAGGCCAGGGCACCGGGGAGCTGTTTTTT	CASSQGQGTGELFF
TRBV6-5	NA	TRBJ1-5	NA	TGTGCCAGCAGTTATCACATTAATCAGCCCCAGCATTTT	CASSYHINQPQHF
TRBV28	TRBD1	TRBJ1-4	NA	TGTGCCAGCAGTAACAGGGGAACTAATGAAAAACTGTTTTTT	CASSNRGTNEKLFF
TRBV7-3	NA	TRBJ2-1	NA	TGTGCCAGCAGCTTAAAGTCTCGGCTCACGGGGAAAAATGAGCAGTTCTTC	CASSLKSRLTGKNEQFF
TRBV11-2	NA	TRBJ2-1	NA	TGTGCCAGCAGCTCGATAAGTGGCGGAAGCTCCTACAATGAGCAGTTCTTC	CASSSISGGSSYNEQFF
TRBV5-1	TRBD1	TRBJ1-6	NA	TGCGCCAGCAGCCCCGGACAGGGAGTAAGGTCACCCCTCCACTTT	CASSPGQGVRSPLHF
TRBV27	NA	TRBJ2-1	NA	TGTGCCAGCAGTTTAAAGTCCGGCGGGACCTTCTACAATGAGCAGTTCTTC	CASSLKSGGTFYNEQFF
TRBV29-1	TRBD2	TRBJ2-3	NA	TGCAGCGTTGAGGACGGGAGGGGGGATACGCAGTATTTT	CSVEDGRGDTQYF
TRBV29-1	NA	TRBJ1-2	NA	TGCAGCGTTGCGGAGGTGGTCGGGGGCTACACCTTC	CSVAEVVGGYTF
TRBV7-2	TRBD2	TRBJ2-2	NA	TGTGCCAGCAGCTTATGGGAACTAGCGGTGAACACCGGGGAGCTGTTTTTT	CASSLWELAVNTGELFF
TRBV20-1	NA	TRBJ2-2	NA	TGCAGTGCTAGTGCTGAGGGGGAGCTGTTTTTT	CSASAEGELFF
TRBV7-2	TRBD2	TRBJ2-7	few	TGTGCCAGCACCTCGGGAGGCTTCTCCTACGAGCAGTACTTC	CASTSGGFSYEQYF
TRBV19	NA	TRBJ1-4	NA	TGTGCCAGTAGTATTAGTGGGTGGTCTTCGGCGGCTAATGAAAAACTGTTTTTT	CASSISGWSSAANEKLFF
TRBV6-5	TRBD1	TRBJ1-6	once	TGTGCCAGCAGTCTAGGACAGGGTACACCCCTCCACTTT	CASSLGQGTPLHF
TRBV6-5	NA	TRBJ2-7	NA	TGTGCCAGCAGTTACGCTAGGAACTACGAGCAGTACTTC	CASSYARNYEQYF
TRBV10-2	TRBD1	TRBJ1-1	few	TGCGCCAGCAGTGAGTCAATAAGGACAGGGAAAGCTTTCTTT	CASSESIRTGKAFF
TRBV28	TRBD2	TRBJ2-2	NA	TGTGCCAGCAGAATAAGCGGGGCCTCGAACACCGGGGAGCTGTTTTTT	CASRISGASNTGELFF
TRBV19	NA	TRBJ1-1	NA	TGTGCCAGTAGGCCCACAGGGTTCACTGAAGCTTTCTTT	CASRPTGFTEAFF
TRBV27	NA	TRBJ2-5	NA	TGTGCCAGCAGTTTGGGGTCAGCGGGCGGAGAGCAGTACTTC	CASSLGSAGGEQYF
TRBV27	NA	TRBJ2-6	NA	TGTGCCAGCAGATCCCACTCTGGGGCCAACGTCCTGACTTTC	CASRSHSGANVLTF